These 22 T cell receptor beta chains were all obtained from the same sample, sequenced in a study of T cells in Graves' hyperthyroidism and ophthalmopathy. The TCR beta CDR3 regions underwent amplification using RNA transcripts as the source. During a first-round RT-PCR of the TCR CDR3, the HTBI primer set was used. TCRdb re-analysed the multiplex PCR reads in MiXCR, keeping a single row per CDR3 protein. Seen here are 500,000 to 550,000 distinct CDR3 sequences, roughly 21% observed once, and the top ten hold about 45%. What was sequenced was blood. These receptors came from a man aged 35-49 years with Graves' ophthalmopathy.

This clonotype was recorded at least ten times. The V and J genes are TRBV7-2 and TRBJ2-3; D is possibly TRBD2 (6 bases). Trimming took 5 bases from V and 4 from J, leaving 13 bases between them. This CDR3 has 14 residues. The germline CDR1 and CDR2 sequences are SGHTA and FQGNSA. The DNA of the CDR3 is TGTGCCAGCAGCCGACTAGTCGGCGCAGATACGCAGTATTTT. Amino acids: CASSRLVGADTQYF.

This clonotype was seen more than once but under ten times. This sequence joins TRBV20-1 and TRBJ2-7; a possible D gene is TRBD1 (6 bases). The V and J ends lost 5 bases and 3 bases respectively, with 11 bases between them. Germline CDR1 is DFQATT and CDR2 is SNEGSKA (reference sequence). The CDR3 spans 12 residues. CDR3 DNA sequence: TGCAGTGCTGAATTGACAGGCTACGAGCAGTACTTC. This codes for CSAELTGYEQYF.

This rearrangement joins TRBV5-5 to TRBJ1-1; D is possibly TRBD1 (6 bases). CDR1 is SGHKS, CDR2 YYEKEE, per germline (reference sequence). This CDR3 has 15 residues. The V gene lost 2 bases and the J gene lost 1 base, with 12 bases spanning the gap. CDR3 coding DNA: TGTGCCAGCAGCTTTGATGACAGGCAGAACACTGAAGCTTTCTTT. As protein: CASSFDDRQNTEAFF.

This clonotype showed up just a few times. The chain links TRBV7-9 to TRBJ2-5; maybe TRBD1 (5 bases). This CDR3 has 15 residues. V was shortened by 2 bases and J by 1 base, with 11 bases between the two germline ends. Looked up from germline, CDR1 is SEHNR and CDR2 is FQNEAQ (reference sequence). The chain's CDR3 is CASSLRTPLQETQYF. The CDR3 region has the DNA TGTGCCAGCAGCTTACGGACACCCCTCCAAGAGACCCAGTACTTC.

The genes are TRBV29-1 and TRBJ2-4; D is unclear. The V end was cut by 4 bases, the J end by 5 bases, with 6 bases between. CDR1 is SQVTM, CDR2 ANQGSEA, per germline. The CDR3 extends over 11 amino acids. The CDR3 here is CSVVNENIQYF. The CDR3 DNA sequence: TGCAGCGTTGTAAATGAAAACATTCAGTACTTC. The variable domain in full, completed from reference TRBV29-1 and TRBJ2-4, reads SAVISQKPSRDICQRGTSLTIQCQVDSQVTMMFWYRQQPGQSLTLIATANQGSEATYESGFVIDKFPISRPNLTFSTLTVSNMSPEDSSIYLCSVVNENIQYFGAGTRLSVL.

V is TRBV5-6 and J is TRBJ2-5; D gene ambiguous. Deletions cut 6 bases from V and 4 bases from J, with 13 bases between. The CDR3 length is 13 residues. Germline V gives CDR1 SGHDT, CDR2 YYEEEE. The CDR3 here is CASTDSRRETQYF. The CDR3 DNA is TGTGCCAGCACCGACTCGAGGAGAGAGACCCAGTACTTC.

The chain couples TRBV10-3 to TRBJ2-1; 7 bases map to TRBD2. The trim removed 6 bases at V and 8 bases at J, leaving 4 bases unmatched. This CDR3 contains 12 residues. Germline loops: CDR1 ENHRY, CDR2 SYGVKD. CDR3: CAISPAGDEQFF. The CDR3 DNA reads TGTGCCATCAGCCCCGCGGGGGATGAGCAGTTCTTC.

As for this clonotype: This may arise from a read error, as a much more abundant clone is one base away. CDR3: CASSLVGGAETQYF. The CDR3, as DNA: TGTGCCAGCAGTTTAGTCGGGGGGGCGGAGACCCAGTACTTC. The V call is TRBV12-3 or TRBV12-4, the J call TRBJ2-5; 8 bases agree with TRBD2. The CDR3 has 14 amino acids. The V segment lost 1 base and the J segment 5 bases; nucleotides outside the gene matches: 3.

V is TRBV9 and J is TRBJ2-1; no firm D call. V gave up 0 bases and J gave up 3 bases, with 10 bases separating them. The germline CDR1 and CDR2 sequences are SGDLS and YYNGEE. The length of the CDR3 is 15 residues. CDR3 residues: CASSVDPGVYNEQFF. As DNA, the CDR3 is TGTGCCAGCAGCGTAGATCCCGGCGTCTACAATGAGCAGTTCTTC.

The table lists this clonotype with many counts. The V gene is TRBV11-1, the J gene TRBJ2-5, with 7 nucleotides matching TRBD1. This CDR3 spans 15 amino acids. The germline CDR1 and CDR2 sequences are SGHAT and FQDESV (reference sequence). Trimming removed 5 bases from V and 5 bases from J; junction bases left unmatched: 11. CDR3 residues: CASSVGTVTGETQYF. In DNA form, the CDR3 reads TGTGCCAGCAGCGTAGGGACAGTGACGGGGGAGACCCAGTACTTC.

The chain has TRBV29-1 and TRBJ2-5; possible D gene TRBD1, 5 bases. The germline V gene encodes CDR1 SQVTM and CDR2 ANQGSEA. The CDR3 covers 13 residues. V was shortened by 8 bases and J by 5 bases, with 18 bases between the two germline ends. The CDR3 nucleotides read TGCAGCCAGAACGGCCAACAGGAGGAGACCCAGTACTTC. Its translation: CSQNGQQEETQYF.

The genes are TRBV7-2 and TRBJ2-1; 14 nucleotides line up with TRBD2. The V and J ends lost 5 bases and 8 bases, in that order; junction bases with no gene match: 11. The length of the CDR3 is 17 residues. In germline, CDR1 is SGHTA, CDR2 FQGNSA. CDR3 loop: CASSPQGTSGRGHEQFF. CDR3 coding DNA: TGTGCCAGCAGCCCCCAGGGGACTAGCGGGAGAGGGCATGAGCAGTTCTTC.

This clonotype was observed a few times. The chain combines TRBV6-4 with TRBJ1-2; D is unresolved. The CDR3 totals 13 residues. Trimming took 5 bases from V and 7 from J, leaving 14 bases between them. Germline V gene lookup returns CDR1 MRHNA and CDR2 SNTAGT. This chain's CDR3 is CASSLEEGSGYTF. As DNA, the CDR3 is TGTGCCAGCAGTTTAGAGGAGGGCTCTGGCTACACCTTC.

V usage is TRBV3-1 and J usage is TRBJ2-2, with unresolved D. Germline V gene sequence: CDR1 LGHDT, CDR2 YNNKEL (reference sequence). The CDR3 extends over 13 amino acids. V lost 6 bases, J lost 7 bases, and 12 bases lay in between. The CDR3 bases are TGTGCCAGCAGTTTTCTCCATGGCGGGGAGCTGTTTTTT. The encoded protein is CASSFLHGGELFF.

This clonotype was recorded at least ten times. The chain has TRBV6-1 and TRBJ2-7; a weak D match, TRBD2 (7 bases). The germline V gene encodes CDR1 MNHNS and CDR2 SASEGT. The V gene lost 5 bases and the J gene lost 6 bases, with 20 bases spanning the gap. There are 15 residues in the CDR3. The CDR3 spells CASSSSSGGASEQYF. Written as DNA, the CDR3 is TGTGCCAGCAGTTCTTCTAGTGGGGGGGCGTCCGAGCAGTACTTC.

There are many counts of this clonotype. This sequence joins TRBV3-1 and TRBJ1-5; 8 positions match TRBD1. The CDR3 covers 14 residues. The V gene's germline CDR1 is LGHDT and CDR2 YNNKEL (reference sequence). Trimming took 2 bases from V and 6 from J; bases not matched to a gene: 3. DNA of the CDR3: TGTGCCAGCAGCCAACAGGGGGCGATTCAGCCCCAGCATTTT. Encoded protein: CASSQQGAIQPQHF.

This clonotype showed up many times. The genes are TRBV20-1 and TRBJ2-3; 10 bases agree with TRBD2. V lost 6 bases to trimming and J lost 2 bases; unmatched junction nucleotides: 5. CDR1 DFQATT and CDR2 SNEGSKA come from the germline V gene (reference sequence). This CDR3 is built from 14 residues. CDR3 residues: CSARAGGPTDTQYF. CDR3 nucleotide sequence: TGCAGTGCCCGAGCGGGAGGGCCCACAGATACGCAGTATTTT.

This rearrangement joins TRBV18 to TRBJ2-6; D is perhaps TRBD1 or TRBD2 (5 bases each). From germline, CDR1 is KGHSH and CDR2 LQKENI. The length of the CDR3 is 16 residues. The V end was cut by 3 bases, the J end by 1 base, with 10 bases between. The CDR3 nucleotides are TGTGCCAGCTCACCCTTTGAGGGGTCTGGGGCCAACGTCCTGACTTTC. Protein sequence: CASSPFEGSGANVLTF.

V usage is TRBV6-2 or TRBV6-3 and J usage is TRBJ2-7; D might be TRBD2 (5 bases). Trimming left V 5 bases short and J 3 bases short, with 11 bases between. The CDR3 spans 13 residues. Germline V gene data show CDR1 as MNHEY and CDR2 as SVGEGT. CDR3 nucleotides: TGTGCCAGCAGTCAGGACTCCATCTACGAGCAGTACTTC. It is translated as CASSQDSIYEQYF.

Points on this clonotype: A read error is possible here, since a much larger clone lies one base away. The V and J genes are TRBV2 and TRBJ2-7; TRBD2 agrees at 8 bases. CDR3 size: 13 residues. The junction had 8 bases not matched to a gene; V was cut back by 5 bases and J by 8 bases. Germline CDR1 SNHLY, CDR2 FYNNEI. The CDR3 here is CASSSGSPKKQYF. The DNA for the CDR3 is TGTGCCAGCAGTAGCGGGAGTCCAAAAAAGCAGTACTTC.

This rearrangement joins TRBV20-1 to TRBJ2-7; no definite D call. CDR1 is DFQATT and CDR2 is SNEGSKA in the germline V gene (reference sequence). The CDR3 contains 12 residues. Trimming pared 8 bases from V and 4 bases from J, leaving 15 bases between. The CDR3 coding sequence is TGCAGTTCGGCCGGCCCTCTATACGAGCAGTACTTC. This gives the protein CSSAGPLYEQYF.

This clonotype was recorded many times. J is TRBJ1-6 and V is TRBV5-1; D is unclear. The CDR3 loop spans 14 amino acids. With 0 bases removed from V and 5 bases from J, the gap between germline ends came to 6 bases. Per the germline V gene, CDR1 is SGHRS and CDR2 is YFSETQ. CDR3 in amino acids: CASSLETDNSPLHF. In DNA, the CDR3 is TGCGCCAGCAGCTTGGAAACCGATAATTCACCCCTCCACTTT.